The T cell receptor beta chain under discussion was sequenced for a study of pediatric ulcerative colitis (dated by TCRdb to the late 2010s). A note on the overall study: Of the ulcerative colitis patients, roughly seven had pancolitis and two had left-sided colitis, and histology in every patient was consistent with ulcerative colitis. Nine newly diagnosed, treatment-naive pediatric ulcerative colitis patients and a few non-IBD control children each provided paired blood and rectal samples. Using the Pediatric Ulcerative Colitis Activity Index, a couple of patients were classed as having mild disease, several as having moderate disease and three as having acute severe colitis. The research as a whole found: For technical reasons, substantially fewer templates were yielded by the blood samples of two patients, and these blood samples were excluded from blood-rectal overlap analysis. Features of the rectal repertoire distinguished controls, mild-moderate colitis patients and acute severe colitis patients, and in acute severe colitis rectal diversity was lower because of clonal expansions. A couple of rectal CDR3 clonotypes were found in every ulcerative colitis patient but in no control. Autologous blood-rectal clonal overlap was significantly higher in ulcerative colitis patients than in controls, suggesting increased T cell trafficking to inflamed tissue. The healthy control group was small, with only four individuals. Because the repertoires came from total lymphocyte DNA, rare subsets such as regulatory T cells may have patterns that are not reflected.

Before the diagnostic colonoscopy, none of the ulcerative colitis patients had been given any immunosuppressive medication. A blood sample was obtained concurrently with the colonoscopy. The Wizard kit (Promega) was used to extract genomic DNA from the blood and intestinal samples. A few counts support this clone. This clone's antigen is unknown. The input lacks base qualities; no much larger clone sits a single base away. Rearranged CDR3 beta regions were amplified from genomic DNA with multiplex V and J primers using the immunoSEQ TRB Survey service. To keep depth equal across samples, survey-level sequencing depth of up to 500,000 reads per sample was applied. Libraries were purified, pooled and sequenced on Illumina technology. In the paper's pipeline: immunoSEQ online tools were used for productive clonality, sample overlap, pairwise scatters, CDR3 beta length, V/D/J gene usage and productiveness. Calculated diversity was defined as the number of unique rearrangements divided by total templates times 100, and Shannon and Simpson indices were additionally computed. Z-score normalized data were analyzed by principal component analysis with the R prcomp function and the ggbiplot package. Morisita's index was used to quantify blood-rectal clonal overlap within each subject. Imported from immuneACCESS, the table was reduced by TCRdb to in-frame sequences with V and J called. These copies leave out some clones; in studies compared against another copy, an unresolved V gene accounts for under half, and the cause of the remainder is not known. The V and J calls and clone size come from that table; D and trimming were worked out from the DNA. A total of 55,000 to 75,000 clones appear in this sample, roughly nine tenths of them only once. The ten largest clones add up to roughly 3.8% of the sample.

The CDR3 holds 14 amino acids from the cysteine to the phenylalanine. CDR3 DNA is the only sequence kept; it has 42 bases, read in frame from the first base. V was cut back by 2 bases and J by 5 bases, leaving a gap of 12 bases between them. Sequences MNHEY (CDR1) and SMNVEV (CDR2) are obtained from the germline V gene (reference sequence). The chain is encoded by TRBV27 joined to TRBJ1-2, with no reliable assignment of the D segment. The sequence was collected from a boy between 10 and 17 years old with severe ulcerative colitis. Sequenced input: blood. The CDR3 protein is CASSLGASWYGYTF. The sequenced DNA: TGTGCCAGCAGTTTAGGAGCAAGTTGGTATGGCTACACCTTC.